The TCR beta chain described here comes from a study of shared clonotypes between healthy human individuals. Whole-study context: Donor composition was a couple of women and three men, aged 18 to 49.

Sequencing was at deep level. TCRdb keeps only in-frame clones here, not all; method: immunoSEQ multiplex PCR. The table records about 730,000 clones, 55% to 75% of them present only once. Germline loops: CDR1 LNHDA, CDR2 SQIVND (reference sequence). The CDR3 is 13 amino acids. The J segment lost 4 bases and the V segment lost 9 bases, leaving 6 bases of the junction unmatched. Sequencing used memory CD4+ T cells sorted from blood. As for subset: CD45RA-negative fraction. V gene TRBV19 combines with J gene TRBJ2-5; 9 bases map to TRBD1. The receptor comes from a woman in her 30s in good health. The CDR3 loop is CASRTGAGETQYF. CDR3 in DNA: TGTGCCAGCAGGACAGGGGCGGGAGAGACCCAGTACTTC.